This T cell receptor (beta chain) was recovered during a study of blood T cells in healthy people across ages. From germline, CDR1 is MRHNA and CDR2 SNTAGT. The CDR3 is made up of 15 amino acids. With V trimmed by 2 bases and J by 5 bases, 3 bases remained unmatched. This clonotype appeared a few times. Sample-barcoded 5' priming and a J-beta primer mix drove a second PCR of about 7 to 11 cycles. TCRdb re-derived calls from the 5' RACE reads in MiXCR, one entry per CDR3 protein. The sample shows approximately 1.5 million distinct CDR3 sequences, under 55% of them seen only once. Sequencing was done on a sample of blood. The receptor's source is a woman aged 18-35 years in good health. The V and J genes are TRBV6-4 and TRBJ2-3, with 11 bases aligning to TRBD2. Written as DNA, the CDR3 is TGTGCCAGCAGTGACACTAGCGGGGGAGGAGATACGCAGTATTTT. It specifies CASSDTSGGGDTQYF.